These T cell receptor beta chains were read from a single sample in a study of T cells in Graves' hyperthyroidism and ophthalmopathy. TCRdb used MiXCR to reprocess the multiplex PCR reads, holding one entry per CDR3 protein. The table records 450,000 to 600,000 distinct CDR3 sequences, approximately 15% of them present only once. The sequencing input was blood. The receptors originated from a woman aged 40 to 50 with Graves' hyperthyroidism. The CDR3 runs from the conserved cysteine through the conserved F or W. The D gene is left open where the match is weak. A clone size is listed for some rows: how often the clone was seen (once, few, many), or a class if it is expanded.

V gene,J gene,clone size,D gene,CDR3 DNA,CDR3 protein
TRBV20-1,TRBJ1-1,many,TRBD1,TGCAGTGCTAGTGGCCCCACAGGGGTCACTGAAGCTTTCTTT,CSASGPTGVTEAFF
TRBV6-1,TRBJ1-3,-,TRBD1,TGTGCCAGCATCCCACAGGGGATTGGAAACACCATATATTTT,CASIPQGIGNTIYF
TRBV6-1,TRBJ2-7,-,TRBD1,TGTGCCAGCACCCGACAGGGAAGTCGAGAGCAGTACTTC,CASTRQGSREQYF
TRBV18,TRBJ2-1,many,TRBD2,TGTGCCAGCTCACCCTCACTAGCGGGAGGTGACAATGAGCAGTTCTTC,CASSPSLAGGDNEQFF
TRBV6-1,TRBJ2-7,many,-,TGTGCCAGCAGTGATCTCCCTATAACCTACGGGAGTGACTACGAGCAGTACTTC,CASSDLPITYGSDYEQYF
TRBV6-1,TRBJ1-1,-,TRBD1,TGTGCCAGCAGATCGACCGGGACAGGGGGCGTCACTGAAGCTTTCTTT,CASRSTGTGGVTEAFF
TRBV4-1,TRBJ2-2,-,-,TGCGCCAGCAGCCATCGGGAGAAGCCCGGGGAGCTGTTTTTT,CASSHREKPGELFF
TRBV6-4,TRBJ2-1,few,-,TGTGCCAGCAGTGGCAGGGCGTGGGCATCCTACAATGAGCAGTTCTTC,CASSGRAWASYNEQFF
TRBV14,TRBJ2-1,-,TRBD2,TGTGCCAGCAGCCAAGCTAGCGGGAGGGGAAATGAGCAGTTCTTC,CASSQASGRGNEQFF
TRBV7-8,TRBJ2-3,many,-,TGTGCCAGCAGCTTATCAGTGGTTGCAGATACGCAGTATTTT,CASSLSVVADTQYF
TRBV5-6,TRBJ1-2,-,-,TGTGCCAGCAGCTTGGGACGCCTTAACTATGGCTACACCTTC,CASSLGRLNYGYTF
TRBV11-2,TRBJ1-4,few,-,TGTGCCAGCAGCTTAAAGGGGGGTGAAAAACTGTTTTTT,CASSLKGGEKLFF
TRBV2,TRBJ2-5,many,-,TGTGCCAGCAGATGGGGGGAAGAGACCCAGTACTTC,CASRWGEETQYF
TRBV24-1,TRBJ2-1,many,TRBD2,TGTGCCACCAGTGATTCACCCGGGACTAGCGACAATGAGCAGTTCTTC,CATSDSPGTSDNEQFF
TRBV28,TRBJ2-2,few,-,TGTGCCAGCAGTCCGACAGGCGGGTACACCGGGGAGCTGTTTTTT,CASSPTGGYTGELFF
TRBV28,TRBJ2-1,few,-,TGTGCCAGCAGCGACACACCCGGGAATGAGCAGTTCTTC,CASSDTPGNEQFF
TRBV5-1,TRBJ2-3,many,TRBD2,TGCGCCAGCAGCTTGGGCGGCGGGAGAGGGGCAGATACGCAGTATTTT,CASSLGGGRGADTQYF
TRBV27,TRBJ1-1,-,TRBD1,TGTGCCAGCAGTCCCGGGACAGGGACCAACACTGAAGCTTTCTTT,CASSPGTGTNTEAFF
TRBV6-1,TRBJ2-1,-,TRBD2,TGTGCCAGCAGGGGAGCGGGCGGGGGATACAATGAGCAGTTCTTC,CASRGAGGGYNEQFF
TRBV10-3,TRBJ2-5,few,TRBD1,TGTGCCACCGGACAGGGACGCGAGACCCAGTACTTC,CATGQGRETQYF
TRBV5-1,TRBJ2-1,many,TRBD1,TGCGCCAGCAGCCCTGACCCGACAGGGGGCTCGTACAATGAGCAGTTCTTC,CASSPDPTGGSYNEQFF
TRBV10-1,TRBJ2-3,-,TRBD2,TGCGCCAGCAGTGTCGGACACGGGACTAGCGGTACTAGCACAGATACGCAGTATTTT,CASSVGHGTSGTSTDTQYF
TRBV28,TRBJ2-3,many,-,TGTGCCAGCAGCAAAAATACCGGGCGAACTAGCACAGATACGCAGTATTTT,CASSKNTGRTSTDTQYF
TRBV29-1,TRBJ2-1,few,-,TGCAGCGCCGCCCCGGGACACGACTACAATGAGCAGTTCTTC,CSAAPGHDYNEQFF
TRBV28,TRBJ1-2,many,-,TGTGCCAGCAGTTTCGGTCCATATGGCTACACCTTC,CASSFGPYGYTF
TRBV19,TRBJ1-5,-,-,TGTGCCAGTAACGACTCTGGGGGCGGCAATCAGCCCCAGCATTTT,CASNDSGGGNQPQHF
TRBV27,TRBJ2-1,-,-,TGTGCCAGCCGATGGGGGCTTGAGCAGTTCTTC,CASRWGLEQFF
TRBV7-9,TRBJ2-1,many,-,TGTGCCAGCAGCCGCATGCGTCCTGAGCAGTTCTTC,CASSRMRPEQFF
TRBV28,TRBJ2-1,many,-,TGTGCCAGCAGGGGGGTCGCGGCCTACAATGAGCAGTTCTTC,CASRGVAAYNEQFF
TRBV12-3/TRBV12-4,TRBJ1-1,few,TRBD1,TGTGCCAGCAGTTATCGGGACAGGCCCTTAGAAGCTTTCTTT,CASSYRDRPLEAFF
TRBV13,TRBJ1-1,many,TRBD1,TGTGCCAGCAGCTTTCGCGACAGGGATGGGACTGAAGCTTTCTTT,CASSFRDRDGTEAFF
TRBV20-1,TRBJ1-1,-,-,TGCAGTGCTCGGGCCGCTTTCTTT,CSARAAFF
TRBV20-1,TRBJ1-4,many,-,TGCAGTGCTAGAGACAGGGCCGGAGCTAATGAAAAACTGTTTTTT,CSARDRAGANEKLFF
TRBV29-1,TRBJ2-1,-,TRBD1,TGCAGCGTTGAAGATTGGGGAAACGCGGACAGGTCCTTATACAATGAGCAGTTCTTC,CSVEDWGNADRSLYNEQFF
TRBV12-3/TRBV12-4,TRBJ1-2,many,TRBD1,TGTGCCAGCAGTCTGGGGACAGGGCCAACGAGAGGCTACACCTTC,CASSLGTGPTRGYTF
TRBV6-4,TRBJ1-2,-,-,TGTGCCAGCAGTTATTCACATGGCGACTATGGCTACACCTTC,CASSYSHGDYGYTF
TRBV7-2,TRBJ1-5,many,-,TGTGCCAGCAGCTTAATGGCCCAGCCCCAGCATTTT,CASSLMAQPQHF
TRBV14,TRBJ2-7,many,TRBD1,TGTGCCAGCAGCCGGGACAGAGATTCCTACGAGCAGTACTTC,CASSRDRDSYEQYF
TRBV20-1,TRBJ2-2,few,-,TGCAGTGCTAGAGCCCTGAACACCGGGGAGCTGTTTTTT,CSARALNTGELFF
TRBV2,TRBJ2-1,many,TRBD2,TGTGCCAGCAGTCCCCCGGGGCGGGAGGGCCTGAATGAGCAGTTCTTC,CASSPPGREGLNEQFF
TRBV28,TRBJ1-6,many,-,TGTGCCAGTAATTCCCAGGGGTCGAATTCACCCCTCCACTTT,CASNSQGSNSPLHF
TRBV6-1,TRBJ2-7,many,TRBD2,TGTGCCAGCAGTGAACGGGACAGAAGTAGCGGGAGGGCCCTGGAGCAGTACTTC,CASSERDRSSGRALEQYF
TRBV7-2,TRBJ2-2,many,TRBD1,TGTGCCAGCAGTGTACAGGGGTACACCGGGGAGCTGTTTTTT,CASSVQGYTGELFF
TRBV5-1,TRBJ2-7,many,TRBD1,TGCGCCAGCAGCCGGGACAGTATTGTCTACGAGCAGTACTTC,CASSRDSIVYEQYF
TRBV3-1,TRBJ2-5,many,-,TGTGCCAGCAGCCGGCTAGAGACCCAGTACTTC,CASSRLETQYF
TRBV9,TRBJ1-2,-,-,TGTGCCAGCAGCGGAAATCCCTTGGGGGATGACTATGGCTACACCTTC,CASSGNPLGDDYGYTF
TRBV5-1,TRBJ2-7,-,-,TGCGCCAGCAGCTTGGCCGTAGCCTACGAGCTGTACTTC,CASSLAVAYELYF
TRBV9,TRBJ1-3,few,TRBD1,TGTGCCAGCAGCGTAAATCAGGGGGCCCCGACCATATATTTT,CASSVNQGAPTIYF
TRBV2,TRBJ1-1,many,-,TGTGCCAGCAGTGAGGACGGCTGGGGCACTGAAGCTTTCTTT,CASSEDGWGTEAFF
TRBV6-1,TRBJ1-4,-,-,TGTGCCAGCAGTGAAAGGGGGGGCTATAATGAAAAACTGTTTTTT,CASSERGGYNEKLFF